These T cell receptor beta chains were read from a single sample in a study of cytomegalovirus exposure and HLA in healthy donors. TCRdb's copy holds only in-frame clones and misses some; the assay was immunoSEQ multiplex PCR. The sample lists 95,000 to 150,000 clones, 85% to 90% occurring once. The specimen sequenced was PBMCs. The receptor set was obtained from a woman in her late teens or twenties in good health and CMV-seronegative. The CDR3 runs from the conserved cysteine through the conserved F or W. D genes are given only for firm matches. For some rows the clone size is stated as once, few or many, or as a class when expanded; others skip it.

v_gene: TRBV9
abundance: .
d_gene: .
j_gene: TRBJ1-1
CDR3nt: TGTGCCAGCAGCGTAGACCCCGTCGCAGGGAACACTGAAGCTTTCTTT
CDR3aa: CASSVDPVAGNTEAFF

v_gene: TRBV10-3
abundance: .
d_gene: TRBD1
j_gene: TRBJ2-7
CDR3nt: TGTGCCATCAGTGAGTCTTCTGACAGGGACTACGAGCAGTACTTC
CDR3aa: CAISESSDRDYEQYF

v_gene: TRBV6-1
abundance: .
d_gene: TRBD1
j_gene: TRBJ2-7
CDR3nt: TGTGCTATCCACCGGGCAGGGGGCACTTACGAGCAGTACTTC
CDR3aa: CAIHRAGGTYEQYF

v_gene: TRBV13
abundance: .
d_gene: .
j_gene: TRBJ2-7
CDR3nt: TGTGCCAGCAGCTTAGGGGACACCCACGAGCAGTACTTC
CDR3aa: CASSLGDTHEQYF

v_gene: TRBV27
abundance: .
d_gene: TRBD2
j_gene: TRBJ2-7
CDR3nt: TGTGCCAGCGGGCTAGCGGCATACGAGCAGTACTTC
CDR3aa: CASGLAAYEQYF

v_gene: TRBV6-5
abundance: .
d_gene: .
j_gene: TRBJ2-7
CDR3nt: TGTGCCAGCAGTTACGGGGGGAGATCCTACGAGCAGTACTTC
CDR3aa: CASSYGGRSYEQYF

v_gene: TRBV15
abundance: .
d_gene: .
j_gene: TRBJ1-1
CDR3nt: TGTGCCACCAGCACCGGGGCACAAGGAGGGTACACTGAAGCTTTCTTT
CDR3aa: CATSTGAQGGYTEAFF

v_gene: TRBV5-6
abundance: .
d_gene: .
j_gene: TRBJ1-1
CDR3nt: TGTGCCAGCAGATACGTAACAGAGAACACTGAAGCTTTCTTT
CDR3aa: CASRYVTENTEAFF

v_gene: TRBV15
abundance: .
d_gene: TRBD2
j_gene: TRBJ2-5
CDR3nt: TGTGCCACCGGCTCGGCTTCAAGCGGGGGGAGCCGGACCCAGTACTTC
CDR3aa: CATGSASSGGSRTQYF

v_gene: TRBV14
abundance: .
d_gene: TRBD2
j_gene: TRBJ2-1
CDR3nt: TGTGCCAGCAGGGCTAGCGGGGATAATGAGCAGTTCTTC
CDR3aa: CASRASGDNEQFF

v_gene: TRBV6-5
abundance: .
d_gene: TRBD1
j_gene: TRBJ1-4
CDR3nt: TGTGCCAGCAGTTACCGCCAGGGGGATGAAAAACTGTTTTTT
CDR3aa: CASSYRQGDEKLFF

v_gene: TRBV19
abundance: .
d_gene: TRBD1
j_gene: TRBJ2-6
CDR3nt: TGTGCAACCATGCGAGGGGGCGTCTCTGGGGCCAACGTCCTGACTTTC
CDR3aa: CATMRGGVSGANVLTF

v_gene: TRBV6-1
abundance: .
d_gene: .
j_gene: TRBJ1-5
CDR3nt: TGTGCCAGCAGTGAAGCCCCGAGTTGGGACTCGGGGGGAGTTGGCCCTAGTAATCAGCCCCAGCATTTT
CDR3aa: CASSEAPSWDSGGVGPSNQPQHF

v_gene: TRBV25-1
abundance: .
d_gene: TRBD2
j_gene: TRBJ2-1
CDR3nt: TGTGCCAGCAGTGGAAACAAAGCGGGAGAAGACAATGAGCAGTTCTTC
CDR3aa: CASSGNKAGEDNEQFF

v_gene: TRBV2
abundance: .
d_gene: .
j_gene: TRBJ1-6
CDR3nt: TGTGCCAGCAGGGAACTACAGGGATCCTATAATTCACCCCTCCACTTT
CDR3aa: CASRELQGSYNSPLHF

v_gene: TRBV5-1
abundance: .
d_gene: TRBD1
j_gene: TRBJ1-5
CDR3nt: TGCGCCAGCAGCGTCGGGACAGGGGGCAATCAGCCCCAGCATTTT
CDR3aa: CASSVGTGGNQPQHF

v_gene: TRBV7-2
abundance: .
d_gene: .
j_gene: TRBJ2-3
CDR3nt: TGTGCCAGCAGCCCCCAGTCTTCCGGGGTTATGTCGGATACGCAGTATTTT
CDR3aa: CASSPQSSGVMSDTQYF

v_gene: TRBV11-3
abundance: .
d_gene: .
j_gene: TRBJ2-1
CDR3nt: TGTGCCAGCAGCTTAATGACTGCCTTAAATGAGCAGTTCTTC
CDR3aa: CASSLMTALNEQFF

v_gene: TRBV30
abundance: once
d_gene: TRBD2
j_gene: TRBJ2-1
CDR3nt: TGTGCCTGGAGTGGTAGCGGGGGGTTGAAGTTCTTC
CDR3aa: CAWSGSGGLKFF

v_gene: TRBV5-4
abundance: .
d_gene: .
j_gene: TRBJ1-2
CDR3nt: TGTGCCAGCAGCTTGGCCGGGGGGCAGGACTATGGCTACACCTTC
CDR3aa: CASSLAGGQDYGYTF

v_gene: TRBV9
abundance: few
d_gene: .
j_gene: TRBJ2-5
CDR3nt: TGTGCCAGCAGCGTAGCTGACTATTCGGCCCAGTACTTC
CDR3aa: CASSVADYSAQYF

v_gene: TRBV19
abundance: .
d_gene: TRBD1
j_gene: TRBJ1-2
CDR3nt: TGTGCCAGTAGTATAGATTGGAGCGCCAGGGGGTATGGCTACACCTTC
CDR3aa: CASSIDWSARGYGYTF

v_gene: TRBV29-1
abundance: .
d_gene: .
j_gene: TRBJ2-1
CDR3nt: TGCAGCGTTGAGTTAGCGGAAGGCTCCTACAATGAGCAGTTCTTC
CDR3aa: CSVELAEGSYNEQFF

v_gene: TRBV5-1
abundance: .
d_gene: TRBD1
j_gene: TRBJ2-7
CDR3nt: TGCGCCAGCAGCTTGGGAGGCACAGGGGTCTTTCTTTACGAGCAGTACTTC
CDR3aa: CASSLGGTGVFLYEQYF

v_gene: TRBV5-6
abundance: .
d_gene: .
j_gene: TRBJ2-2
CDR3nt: TGTGCCAGCAGCTTGTTAGGGGGGGCCGACACCGGGGAGCTGTTTTTT
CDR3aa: CASSLLGGADTGELFF

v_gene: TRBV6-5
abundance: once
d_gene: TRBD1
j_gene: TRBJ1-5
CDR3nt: TGTGCCAGCAGTTCTGGGACAGGGGAGTACAATCAGCCCCAGCATTTT
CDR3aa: CASSSGTGEYNQPQHF

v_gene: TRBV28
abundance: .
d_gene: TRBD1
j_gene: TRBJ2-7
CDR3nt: TGTGCCAGCAGTTTGAACTGGGGGTTGAGGGACAGGGGGCTCGAGCAGTACTTC
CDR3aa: CASSLNWGLRDRGLEQYF

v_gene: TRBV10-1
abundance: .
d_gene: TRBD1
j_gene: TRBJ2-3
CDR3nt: TGCGCCAGTCGACAGGGTCCCACAGATACGCAGTATTTT
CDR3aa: CASRQGPTDTQYF

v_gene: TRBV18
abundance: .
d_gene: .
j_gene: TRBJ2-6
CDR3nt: TGTGCCAGCTCACCTGTTACTGGGGCCAACGTCCTGACTTTC
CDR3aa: CASSPVTGANVLTF

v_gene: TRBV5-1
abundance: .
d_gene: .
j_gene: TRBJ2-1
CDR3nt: TGCGCCAGCAGCTTCAATGCGGGAACCTGGACTAATGAGCAGTTCTTC
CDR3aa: CASSFNAGTWTNEQFF

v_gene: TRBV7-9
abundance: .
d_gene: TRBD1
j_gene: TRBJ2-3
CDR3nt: TGTGCCCTGGGACAGGGCAAGGCAGATACGCAGTATTTT
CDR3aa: CALGQGKADTQYF

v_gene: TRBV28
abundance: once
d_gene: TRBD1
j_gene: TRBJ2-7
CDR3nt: TGTGCCAGCAGTTCCCCGGGACAGGGGGCCGTCGAGCAGTACTTC
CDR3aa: CASSSPGQGAVEQYF

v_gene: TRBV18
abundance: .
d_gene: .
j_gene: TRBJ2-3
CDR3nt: TGTGCCAGCTCACCAGGGACTCGCGATACGCAGTATTTT
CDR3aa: CASSPGTRDTQYF

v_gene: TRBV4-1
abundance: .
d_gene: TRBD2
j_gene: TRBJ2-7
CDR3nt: TGCGCCAGCAGCGTTCTAGCGGGGGGATTATACGAGCAGTACTTC
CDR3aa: CASSVLAGGLYEQYF

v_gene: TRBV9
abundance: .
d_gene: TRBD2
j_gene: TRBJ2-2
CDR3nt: TGTGCCAGCAGCGTAGGCCTGGGGGGACTAGCAACCGGGGAGCTGTTTTTT
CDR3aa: CASSVGLGGLATGELFF

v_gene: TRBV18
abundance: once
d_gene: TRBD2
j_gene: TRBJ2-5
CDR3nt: TGTGCCAGCTCGCCGCGGACTAGCGACCAAGAGACCCAGTACTTC
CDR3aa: CASSPRTSDQETQYF

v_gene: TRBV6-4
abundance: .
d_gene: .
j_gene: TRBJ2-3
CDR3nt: TGTGCCAGCAGTGATAATCCTACAGATACGCAGTATTTT
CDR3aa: CASSDNPTDTQYF

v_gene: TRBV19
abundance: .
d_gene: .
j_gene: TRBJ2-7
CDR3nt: TGTGCCAGTAGTATTTATCTTGTCTCGTACAGGGAAAACGAGCAGTACTTC
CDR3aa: CASSIYLVSYRENEQYF

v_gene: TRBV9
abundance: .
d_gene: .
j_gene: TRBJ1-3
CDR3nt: TGTGCCAGCAGCCCAAAGGACAGTCTCCTCCTGAGCTCTGGAAACACCATATATTTT
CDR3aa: CASSPKDSLLLSSGNTIYF

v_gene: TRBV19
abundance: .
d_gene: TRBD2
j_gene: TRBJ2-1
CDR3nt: TGTGCCAGTAGTAACATAGCGGGGGGCTACAATGAGCAGTTCTTC
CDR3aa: CASSNIAGGYNEQFF

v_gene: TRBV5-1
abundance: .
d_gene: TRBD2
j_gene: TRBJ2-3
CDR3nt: TGCGCCAGCAGCTTGTTGGCGGGGGGAGGACGCACAGATACGCAGTATTTT
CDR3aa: CASSLLAGGGRTDTQYF

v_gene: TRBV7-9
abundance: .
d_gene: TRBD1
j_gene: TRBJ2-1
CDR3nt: TGTGCCAGCAGCCCCCGGGACAGCTACAATGAGCAGTTCTTC
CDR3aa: CASSPRDSYNEQFF

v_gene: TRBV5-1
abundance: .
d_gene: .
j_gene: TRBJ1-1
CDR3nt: TGCGCCAGCAGCTTGGGTCGGGGGAACACTGAAGCTTTCTTT
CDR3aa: CASSLGRGNTEAFF

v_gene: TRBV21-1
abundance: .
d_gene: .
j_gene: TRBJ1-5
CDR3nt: TGTGCCAGCATATTCAGGGCCTTTAGCAATCAGCCCCAGCATTTT
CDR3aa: CASIFRAFSNQPQHF

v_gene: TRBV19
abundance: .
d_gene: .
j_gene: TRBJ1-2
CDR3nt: TGTGCCAGTACCACGCTCGCGTCGGGGGGCTACACCTTC
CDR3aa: CASTTLASGGYTF

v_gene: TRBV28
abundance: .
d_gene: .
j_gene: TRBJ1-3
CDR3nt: TGTGCCAGCAGCAACAGCGGACCGGCTGGAAACACCATATATTTT
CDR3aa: CASSNSGPAGNTIYF

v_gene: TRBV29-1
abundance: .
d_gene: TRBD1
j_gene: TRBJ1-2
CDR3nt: TGCAGCGTGGGGGACAGGATCTATGGCTACACCTTC
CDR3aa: CSVGDRIYGYTF

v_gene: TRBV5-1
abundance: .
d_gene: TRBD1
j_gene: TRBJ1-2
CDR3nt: TGCGCCAGCAGCTTGGCCACAGGGGGAATTGGGACCTTC
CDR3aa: CASSLATGGIGTF

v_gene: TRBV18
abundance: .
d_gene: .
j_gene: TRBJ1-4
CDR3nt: TGTGCCAGCTCACCAGGGGCGGCAGCTAATGAAAAACTGTTTTTT
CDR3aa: CASSPGAAANEKLFF

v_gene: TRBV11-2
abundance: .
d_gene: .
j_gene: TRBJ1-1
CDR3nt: TGTGCCAGCAGCTTAGACCGCAGGGTCGCTTTCTTT
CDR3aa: CASSLDRRVAFF

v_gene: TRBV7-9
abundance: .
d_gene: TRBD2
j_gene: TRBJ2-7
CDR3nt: TGTGCCAGCAGCTTACCAACTAGCGGGAGGACCTCCTACGAGCAGTACTTC
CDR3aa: CASSLPTSGRTSYEQYF